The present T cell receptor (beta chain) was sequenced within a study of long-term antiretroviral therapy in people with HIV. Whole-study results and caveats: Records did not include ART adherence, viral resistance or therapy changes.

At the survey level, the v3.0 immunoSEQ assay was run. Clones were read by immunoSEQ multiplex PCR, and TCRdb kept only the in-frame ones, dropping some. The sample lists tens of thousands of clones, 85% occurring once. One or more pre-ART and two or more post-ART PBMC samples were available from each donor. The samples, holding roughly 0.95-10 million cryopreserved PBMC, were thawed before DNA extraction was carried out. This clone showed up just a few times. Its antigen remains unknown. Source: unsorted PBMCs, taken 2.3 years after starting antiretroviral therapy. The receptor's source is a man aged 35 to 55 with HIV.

The CDR3, as DNA: TGTGCCAGCAGCCAGGGGGGAGGCGGCTCCCTCCACTTT. It translates to CASSQGGGGSLHF. The rearrangement links TRBV4-2 to TRBJ1-6, with a possible D match to TRBD1 (5 bases). Trimming cost V 3 bases and J 14 bases, with 14 bases left between them. The germline V gene has CDR1 LGHNA and CDR2 YNFKEQ. CDR3 length: 13 residues.